Each of the 24 T cell receptor beta chains below was sequenced from the same sample in a study of shared clonotypes between healthy human individuals. The data were produced by immunoSEQ multiplex PCR, yet TCRdb's version contains in-frame clones alone and is incomplete. The profile shows about 2 million clones, approximately 94% of them singletons. Naivety among CD8 cells was defined by CD45RO negativity and positive CCR7 selection, thereby excluding terminally differentiated effector memory CD45RA+ cells. Sequenced: naive CD8+ T cells sorted from blood. Source of these receptors: a man aged 18 to 30 in good health.

This chain connects TRBV5-1 to TRBJ1-1; 7 bases map to TRBD1. Losses at the gene ends were 4 bases for V and 7 bases for J; bases not matched to a gene: 13. Germline lookup yields CDR1 SGHRS and CDR2 YFSETQ. The CDR3 is 15 residues long. CDR3 residues: CASSPWDREVGEAFF. CDR3 coding DNA: TGCGCCAGCAGCCCCTGGGACAGAGAGGTAGGTGAAGCTTTCTTT. The full variable domain, completed using reference TRBV5-1 and TRBJ1-1, is KAGVTQTPRYLIKTRGQQVTLSCSPISGHRSVSWYQQTPGQGLQFLFEYFSETQRNKGNFPGRFSGRQFSNSRSEMNVSTLELGDSALYLCASSPWDREVGEAFFGQGTRLTVV.

The chain has TRBV27 and TRBJ2-7; the match to TRBD2 covers 15 bases. The V gene end was trimmed by 5 bases and the J gene end by 6 bases; junction bases not matched to a gene: 20. The CDR3 runs 20 residues. In germline, CDR1 is MNHEY, CDR2 SMNVEV (reference sequence). The CDR3 spells CASSSQSGLAGGERGFEQYF. The CDR3 DNA follows: TGTGCCAGCAGTAGTCAGTCGGGACTAGCGGGAGGCGAGCGGGGTTTCGAGCAGTACTTC.

This chain connects TRBV5-5 to TRBJ2-7, with 8 nucleotides matching TRBD1. After removal of 2 bases from V and 3 bases from J, the junction contained 1 base not matched to a gene. The length of the CDR3 is 13 residues. Germline CDR1 SGHKS, CDR2 YYEKEE (reference sequence). As DNA, the CDR3 is TGTGCCAGCAGCTTTACAGGGGGCTACGAGCAGTACTTC. Protein sequence: CASSFTGGYEQYF.

V and J are TRBV7-9 and TRBJ1-4; no clear D gene. This CDR3 region has 15 residues. The V gene's germline CDR1 is SEHNR and CDR2 FQNEAQ (reference sequence). V was cut by 6 bases and J by 8 bases, with 19 bases left in between. The DNA of the CDR3 is TGTGCCAGCAGTTTTAGCGTCGGTGCATTCGAAAAACTGTTTTTT. It translates to CASSFSVGAFEKLFF.

Worth noting for this clone: Within the sample, other DNA sequences also encode this same CDR3. V gene TRBV7-8 combines with J gene TRBJ2-7; D is possibly TRBD2 (6 bases). The CDR3 is made up of 11 amino acids. CDR1 SGHVS and CDR2 FQNEAQ come from the germline V gene. Trimming took 4 bases from V and 5 from J, leaving 6 bases between them. For the CDR3, the DNA is TGTGCCAGCAGCTGGGGGGACGAGCAGTACTTC. Its translation is CASSWGDEQYF.

This clone was recorded only once. The chain uses TRBV7-9 and TRBJ2-3; D might be TRBD2 (5 bases). Trimming removed 5 bases at V and 0 bases at J, with 9 bases between. This CDR3 has 14 amino acids. In germline, CDR1 is SEHNR, CDR2 FQNEAQ (reference sequence). This chain's CDR3 is CASSVRGSTDTQYF. The CDR3 DNA reads TGTGCCAGCAGCGTGCGAGGGAGCACAGATACGCAGTATTTT.

This clone is a singleton in its sample. The rearrangement joins TRBV30 to TRBJ2-1; 9 bases line up with TRBD1. Germline values: CDR1 GTSNPN, CDR2 SVGIG (reference sequence). The CDR3 has 15 amino acids. V shed 2 bases and J 7 bases; nucleotides not matched to a gene: 9. Here the CDR3 DNA reads TGTGCCTGGAGTATCGGACAGGGGAGAGCGAATGAGCAGTTCTTC. It is translated as CAWSIGQGRANEQFF.

V and J are TRBV5-1 and TRBJ2-5; TRBD2 aligns across 12 bases. CDR1 SGHRS and CDR2 YFSETQ come from the germline V gene. V gave up 5 bases and J gave up 2 bases; unmatched junction bases: 4. CDR3 length equals 15 residues. CDR3 amino acids: CASSTGLAGQETQYF. CDR3 nucleotides: TGCGCCAGCAGTACCGGACTAGCGGGACAAGAGACCCAGTACTTC.

This chain links TRBV7-2 with TRBJ2-1, with 7 bases aligning to TRBD1. Germline trimming cut 4 bases from V and 7 bases from J; bases unmatched to any gene: 1. This CDR3 comprises 12 residues. CDR1 SGHTA and CDR2 FQGNSA come from the germline V gene. CDR3 sequence reads: CASSSRGNEQFF. CDR3 coding DNA: TGTGCCAGCAGCTCCAGGGGGAATGAGCAGTTCTTC.

The chain carries TRBV7-6 and TRBJ2-5, with D hard to call. Trimming removed 1 base from V and 5 bases from J, with 8 bases in between. There are 13 residues in the CDR3. Germline V gene sequence: CDR1 SGHVS, CDR2 FNYEAQ. This CDR3 is CASSLEVRETQYF. As DNA, the CDR3 is TGTGCCAGCAGCTTAGAAGTTCGGGAGACCCAGTACTTC.

The chain uses TRBV6-5 and TRBJ1-2; 7 nucleotides match TRBD1. The trim removed 6 bases at V and 7 bases at J, leaving 5 bases unmatched. Germline loops: CDR1 MNHEY, CDR2 SVGAGI. The CDR3 contains 12 residues. Here the CDR3 reads CASRQGGGGYTF. The CDR3 coding sequence is TGTGCCAGCAGGCAGGGGGGAGGTGGCTACACCTTC.

This rearrangement joins TRBV4-1 to TRBJ2-7, with D perhaps matching TRBD1 or TRBD2 (5 bases each). Germline CDR1 MGHRA, CDR2 YSYEKL. This CDR3 is built from 17 residues. Trimming shortened V by 4 bases and J by 3 bases, and 22 bases separated the two germline ends. The CDR3 DNA sequence: TGCGCCAGCAGCCCCTACGGTCGAGACGGTGGGGGCTACGAGCAGTACTTC. Translating it yields CASSPYGRDGGGYEQYF.

The rearrangement joins TRBV5-6 to TRBJ2-4, with D uncertain. CDR3 length equals 16 residues. The V gene's germline CDR1 is SGHDT and CDR2 YYEEEE. The ends were cut back, 4 bases at V and 0 bases at J, with 14 bases in the middle. CDR3: CASSVDGTLAKNIQYF. The CDR3 nucleotides read TGTGCCAGCAGCGTGGACGGTACCCTAGCCAAAAACATTCAGTACTTC.

Comment on this clone: Other DNA sequences of this sample code for an identical CDR3. The chain is built from TRBV7-9 and TRBJ2-7; 7 bases map to TRBD1. The germline CDR1 and CDR2 sequences are SEHNR and FQNEAQ (reference sequence). Trimming took 2 bases from V and 4 from J; bases not matched to a gene: 5. This CDR3 is built from 14 residues. CDR3 in amino acids: CASSLTGESYEQYF. CDR3 bases: TGTGCCAGCAGCTTAACAGGGGAGTCATACGAGCAGTACTTC.

This chain's CDR3 is CATSRDYVFVGENTGELFF. In DNA, the CDR3 is TGTGCCACCAGCAGAGATTATGTCTTTGTGGGGGAGAACACCGGGGAGCTGTTTTTT. The J gene is TRBJ2-2, the V gene TRBV15; D assignment may be TRBD1 or TRBD2 (5 bases each). Looked up from germline, CDR1 is LNHNV and CDR2 is YYDKDF (reference sequence). The CDR3 extends over 19 amino acids. V lost 0 bases, J lost 1 base, and 18 bases lay in between.

As concerns this clone: The sample holds other DNA sequences that translate to the same CDR3. CDR3 region: CASSLAQGLFYEQYF. CDR3 nucleotides: TGTGCCAGCAGCTTAGCGCAGGGACTCTTCTACGAGCAGTACTTC. The rearrangement links TRBV7-9 to TRBJ2-7; the D gene is possibly TRBD2 (6 bases). The V end lost 0 bases, the J end lost 3 bases, and 12 bases lay between the germline ends. CDR1 is SEHNR and CDR2 is FQNEAQ in the germline V gene (reference sequence). There are 15 residues in the CDR3.

The V and J genes are TRBV27 and TRBJ2-5; D perhaps matches TRBD1 (6 bases). Trimming left V 4 bases short and J 3 bases short, with 18 bases between. This CDR3 contains 16 residues. Germline V gene sequence: CDR1 MNHEY, CDR2 SMNVEV (reference sequence). Written as DNA, the CDR3 is TGTGCCAGCAGTTCTTGGGTGACAGGTCCCGAAGAGACCCAGTACTTC. Protein product: CASSSWVTGPEETQYF.

As regards this clone: Other DNA sequences in the same sample also yield this CDR3. The rearrangement uses TRBV5-1 and TRBJ2-7, with TRBD1 matching over 7 bases. Germline V CDR1 and CDR2: SGHRS, YFSETQ. The J segment lost 0 bases and the V segment lost 0 bases, leaving 6 bases of the junction unmatched. CDR3 length equals 16 residues. The CDR3 region is CASSLGQGVPSYEQYF. The CDR3 coding sequence is TGCGCCAGCAGCTTGGGACAGGGAGTACCCTCCTACGAGCAGTACTTC.

The CDR3 is CASSQNPAGFRDTQYF. For the CDR3, the DNA is TGCGCCAGCAGCCAAAATCCAGCGGGGTTCCGAGATACGCAGTATTTT. The chain employs TRBV4-3 and TRBJ2-3; 7 bases agree with TRBD2. Trimming at V came to 2 bases and at J to 5 bases, leaving 10 bases not matched to a gene. The length of the CDR3 is 16 residues. Germline assignment: CDR1 LGHNA and CDR2 YSLEER.

About this clone: This specimen includes other DNA sequences encoding the same CDR3. The CDR3 bases are TGCGCCAGCAGCTTGGTGGGCGGGGATGGCTACACCTTC. This translates into CASSLVGGDGYTF. This chain joins TRBV5-1 and TRBJ1-2, with no clear D. The germline V and J ends were trimmed by 0 bases and 6 bases, with 9 bases remaining between them. The CDR3 has 13 amino acids. CDR1 is SGHRS, CDR2 YFSETQ, per germline.

The rearrangement uses TRBV7-9 and TRBJ1-3, with no clear D. The CDR3 sequence is 15 residues long. Germline V gene data show CDR1 as SEHNR and CDR2 as FQNEAQ (reference sequence). Trimming removed 3 bases at V and 0 bases at J, with 9 bases between. DNA for the CDR3: TGTGCCAGCAGCTTGGGCAGCCACTCTGGAAACACCATATATTTT. It specifies CASSLGSHSGNTIYF.

Concerning this clone: The junction and the germline gene differ at one end; a read error may be behind it. This rearrangement joins TRBV11-2 to TRBJ2-7; D is uncertain. The germline gives CDR1 SGHAT, CDR2 FQNNGV. This CDR3 comprises 15 residues. CDR3 in amino acids: CASSVDMLSSYEQYF. The CDR3 DNA reads TGTGCCAGCAGCGTAGACATGCTTAGCTCCTACGAGCAGTACTTC.

The chain employs TRBV19 and TRBJ2-7; D is unclear. Germline CDR1 reads LNHDA; CDR2 reads SQIVND (reference sequence). V lost 5 bases to trimming and J lost 6 bases, with 8 bases between them. The CDR3 consists of 11 residues. Here the CDR3 reads CASSQGLEQYF. The CDR3 DNA sequence: TGTGCCAGTAGTCAAGGGCTCGAGCAGTACTTC.

The chain has TRBV7-9 and TRBJ1-2; 8 bases map to TRBD1. In germline, CDR1 is SEHNR, CDR2 FQNEAQ (reference sequence). Trimming cost V 2 bases and J 6 bases; bases outside gene matches: 11. CDR3 length equals 16 residues. DNA for the CDR3: TGTGCCAGCAGCTTATCTGAGGGGACAGGAGGGAATGGCTACACCTTC. Its protein product is CASSLSEGTGGNGYTF.